These 14 T cell receptor beta chains originate from one sample sequenced in a study of shared clonotypes between healthy human individuals. Selected positively for CCR7 and CD45RO-negative, naive CD8 cells excluded terminally differentiated effector memory CD45RA+ cells. The method was immunoSEQ multiplex PCR; TCRdb's version includes in-frame clones alone and lacks a portion of them. The sample records around 2,000,000 clones, 85% to 95% being singletons. The sequenced sample consisted of naive CD8+ T cells from PBMCs. The origin of the receptors is a man between 18 and 29 years old in good health. Some clones in this sample may be carry-over from other donors' samples.

The rearrangement joins TRBV7-8 to TRBJ2-3; 12 bases are shared with TRBD2. Germline V gives CDR1 SGHVS, CDR2 FQNEAQ. The CDR3 sequence is 17 residues long. V trimming: 5 bases; J trimming: 1 base; junction bases outside the gene matches: 7. CDR3 amino acids: CASSPLTSGSGTDTQYF. The CDR3 DNA sequence: TGTGCCAGCAGCCCACTGACTAGCGGGAGCGGCACAGATACGCAGTATTTT.

The V gene is TRBV28, the J gene TRBJ2-6, with D uncertain. The CDR3 length is 14 residues. In germline, CDR1 is MDHEN, CDR2 SYDVKM. V was pared by 3 bases and J by 3 bases, with 6 bases between. CDR3 sequence reads: CASSLYSGANVLTF. The DNA for the CDR3 is TGTGCCAGCAGTTTGTATAGTGGGGCCAACGTCCTGACTTTC. The variable domain in full, completed from reference TRBV28 and TRBJ2-6, reads DVKVTQSSRYLVKRTGEKVFLECVQDMDHENMFWYRQDPGLGLRLIYFSYDVKMKEKGDIPEGYSVSREKKERFSLILESASTNQTSMYLCASSLYSGANVLTFGAGSRLTVL.

The V call is TRBV7-9, the J call TRBJ2-7; D may match TRBD1 or TRBD2 (6 bases each). Deletions cut 5 bases from V and 4 bases from J, with 27 bases between. This CDR3 contains 18 residues. The germline gives CDR1 SEHNR, CDR2 FQNEAQ (reference sequence). The CDR3: CASSPRRGGGPDYYEQYF. CDR3 DNA sequence: TGTGCCAGCAGCCCCCGAAGGGGTGGGGGGCCGGATTATTACGAGCAGTACTTC.

The J gene is TRBJ1-1, the V gene TRBV5-1; D is unresolved. Germline V gene data show CDR1 as SGHRS and CDR2 as YFSETQ. This CDR3 contains 12 residues. V was clipped by 1 base and J by 5 bases, with 6 bases between them. CDR3 amino acids: CASSLSTTEAFF. The CDR3 nucleotides read TGCGCCAGCAGCTTGTCTACGACTGAAGCTTTCTTT. Complete variable domain (other parts from reference TRBV5-1 and TRBJ1-1): KAGVTQTPRYLIKTRGQQVTLSCSPISGHRSVSWYQQTPGQGLQFLFEYFSETQRNKGNFPGRFSGRQFSNSRSEMNVSTLELGDSALYLCASSLSTTEAFFGQGTRLTVV.

DNA of the CDR3: TGTGCCAGCAGTGGACCCGGGGTTAGCGGGACCTACGATAATGAGCAGTTCTTC. It specifies CASSGPGVSGTYDNEQFF. The genes are TRBV6-1 and TRBJ2-1, with TRBD2 matching over 8 bases. V was pared by 4 bases and J by 7 bases, with 18 bases of the junction left unmatched. The CDR3 totals 18 residues. CDR1 and CDR2 from the germline V gene are MNHNS and SASEGT.

The chain links TRBV5-1 to TRBJ1-1, with 8 nucleotides matching TRBD1. Germline V gene data show CDR1 as SGHRS and CDR2 as YFSETQ. This CDR3 is built from 15 residues. J gave up 4 bases and V 0 bases, and 5 bases lay outside the gene matches. The CDR3 DNA sequence: TGCGCCAGCAGCTTGGCTCGGACAGGGAGCACTGAAGCTTTCTTT. Translated: CASSLARTGSTEAFF.

The chain carries TRBV5-1 and TRBJ2-7; 9 bases fit TRBD1. The germline V gene has CDR1 SGHRS and CDR2 YFSETQ. V was pared by 6 bases and J by 3 bases, with 7 bases of the junction left unmatched. The CDR3 extends over 14 amino acids. The CDR3 protein is CASKSGQGIYEQYF. The CDR3 DNA follows: TGCGCCAGCAAATCGGGACAGGGCATCTACGAGCAGTACTTC.

The rearrangement uses TRBV11-2 and TRBJ2-1; 7 bases match TRBD2. With V trimmed by 0 bases and J by 8 bases, 13 bases remained unmatched. The CDR3 is 17 amino acids. Germline assignment: CDR1 SGHAT and CDR2 FQNNGV. CDR3 protein: CASSLDPSGEGGDEQFF. The CDR3, as DNA: TGTGCCAGCAGCTTAGATCCAAGCGGGGAGGGAGGTGATGAGCAGTTCTTC.

As to this clone: The sample carries other DNA sequences with the same CDR3. The V call is TRBV27, the J call TRBJ2-1, with a weak D call TRBD1 (7 bases). This CDR3 contains 14 residues. The V end was cut by 3 bases, the J end by 4 bases, with 10 bases between. Germline V gene data show CDR1 as MNHEY and CDR2 as SMNVEV (reference sequence). CDR3 loop: CASSLEGAYNEQFF. In nucleotides, the CDR3 is TGTGCCAGCAGTTTGGAGGGGGCTTACAATGAGCAGTTCTTC.

V usage is TRBV30 and J usage is TRBJ1-1; D gene ambiguous. CDR1 and CDR2 (germline): GTSNPN, SVGIG (reference sequence). V was clipped by 4 bases and J by 1 base, with 13 bases between them. The length of the CDR3 is 14 residues. CDR3 bases: TGTGCCTGGAAGGAGCTACGGGCGAACACTGAAGCTTTCTTT. Protein: CAWKELRANTEAFF.

This chain links TRBV19 with TRBJ1-1, with D unclear. The V and J ends lost 7 bases and 4 bases respectively, with 7 bases between them. CDR1 is LNHDA and CDR2 is SQIVND in the germline V gene (reference sequence). The CDR3 runs to 11 residues. The DNA of the CDR3 is TGTGCCAGTATCAGCGGCACTGAAGCTTTCTTT. Encoded protein: CASISGTEAFF.

The chain uses TRBV2 and TRBJ2-1, with TRBD2 matching 8 bases. Germline CDR1 is SNHLY and CDR2 is FYNNEI. Trimming cost V 6 bases and J 6 bases; bases outside gene matches: 16. This CDR3 contains 17 residues. The CDR3 is CASSATILGLAGNEQFF. CDR3 nucleotides: TGTGCCAGCAGCGCAACCATATTGGGCCTAGCGGGCAATGAGCAGTTCTTC.

The V call is TRBV7-2, the J call TRBJ2-2; TRBD1 aligns across 8 bases. Germline lookup yields CDR1 SGHTA and CDR2 FQGNSA. Trimming at V came to 2 bases and at J to 0 bases, leaving 11 bases not matched to a gene. CDR3 length: 19 amino acids. CDR3 loop: CASSLHRLTDRANTGELFF. The CDR3 bases are TGTGCCAGCAGCTTACATAGGCTTACGGACAGGGCGAACACCGGGGAGCTGTTTTTT. Looking up the rest from reference TRBV7-2 and TRBJ2-2 gives the full variable domain: GAGVSQSPSNKVTEKGKDVELRCDPISGHTALYWYRQSLGQGLEFLIYFQGNSAPDKSGLPSDRFSAERTGGSVSTLTIQRTQQEDSAVYLCASSLHRLTDRANTGELFFGEGSRLTVL.

This chain uses TRBV27 with TRBJ1-2, with D unclear. Looked up from germline, CDR1 is MNHEY and CDR2 is SMNVEV (reference sequence). Trimming cost V 6 bases and J 2 bases, with 16 bases left between them. The CDR3 contains 15 residues. The CDR3 nucleotides read TGTGCCAGCAGGGATCGAGCCGGCACAAACTATGGCTACACCTTC. Protein product: CASRDRAGTNYGYTF.